Presented here are 20 T cell receptor beta chains from one specimen sequenced in a study of cytotoxic CD8 clonotypes in ibrutinib-treated CLL. The assay was immunoSEQ multiplex PCR, and TCRdb's table has in-frame clones only and misses some. The top ten clones hold roughly 11% of a sample with about 200,000 clones, roughly three quarters of them seen once. Sequences were derived from PBMCs, sampled after 12 months of ibrutinib treatment. All receptors come from a human donor with chronic lymphocytic leukemia.

The genes are TRBV5-8 and TRBJ2-5; possible D gene TRBD2, 5 bases. Germline V lookup: CDR1 SGHTS, CDR2 YDEGEE. CDR3 length: 13 amino acids. Trimming shortened V by 0 bases and J by 5 bases, and 8 bases separated the two germline ends. CDR3 nucleotides: TGTGCCAGCAGCTTGGTCTGGAGGGAGACCCAGTACTTC. The encoded protein is CASSLVWRETQYF.

Regarding this clone: The junction does not match germline at one end; this may be a read error. J is TRBJ2-5 and V is TRBV7-7; D may match TRBD1 or TRBD2 (5 bases each). The CDR3 spans 14 residues. Per the germline V gene, CDR1 is SSHAT and CDR2 is FNYEAQ (reference sequence). The CDR3 sequence is CASSLSGSGETQYF. The CDR3 region has the DNA TGTGCTAGCAGCTTATCAGGGAGCGGAGAGACCCAGTACTTC.

The chain couples TRBV10-3 to TRBJ1-5; D gene uncertain. This CDR3 region has 14 residues. CDR1 ENHRY and CDR2 SYGVKD come from the germline V gene. V was shortened by 2 bases and J by 7 bases, with 12 bases between the two germline ends. CDR3 in amino acids: CAISEAREMQPQHF. DNA of the CDR3: TGTGCCATCAGTGAGGCCCGGGAGATGCAGCCCCAGCATTTT.

The V call is TRBV15, the J call TRBJ2-5; tentatively, D is TRBD2 (5 bases). The germline V and J ends were trimmed by 3 bases and 1 base, with 12 bases remaining between them. The CDR3 covers 15 residues. Germline loops: CDR1 LNHNV, CDR2 YYDKDF (reference sequence). CDR3 in amino acids: CATSRTTPPQETQYF. CDR3 coding DNA: TGTGCCACCAGCAGGACTACCCCTCCCCAAGAGACCCAGTACTTC.

J is TRBJ2-1 and V is TRBV7-9; D is unresolved. This CDR3 has 11 residues. V dropped 4 bases and J dropped 8 bases, with 6 bases sitting between them. Germline CDR1 SEHNR, CDR2 FQNEAQ (reference sequence). The CDR3 DNA reads as TGTGCCAGCAGCTCTTGGGATGAGCAGTTCTTC. Translated, it gives CASSSWDEQFF.

This clone occurred a few times. The chain links TRBV19 to TRBJ1-3; D might be TRBD1 (6 bases). The ends were cut back, 8 bases at V and 0 bases at J, with 8 bases in the middle. This CDR3 has 13 residues. From germline, CDR1 is LNHDA and CDR2 SQIVND (reference sequence). CDR3 amino acids: CASRTASGNTIYF. CDR3 DNA sequence: TGTGCCAGTCGGACAGCCTCTGGAAACACCATATATTTT.

V is TRBV9 and J is TRBJ2-5, with unresolved D. CDR1 SGDLS and CDR2 YYNGEE come from the germline V gene. V lost 4 bases and J lost 0, with 7 bases in between. This CDR3 region has 13 residues. Here the CDR3 DNA reads TGTGCCAGCAGCTCCGACAACCAAGAGACCCAGTACTTC. Translated: CASSSDNQETQYF.

This chain connects TRBV30 to TRBJ2-1; no clear D gene. V dropped 3 bases and J dropped 8 bases, with 11 bases sitting between them. This CDR3 has 12 amino acids. Germline V CDR1 and CDR2: GTSNPN, SVGIG (reference sequence). The CDR3 sequence is CAWSARWDEQFF. CDR3 in DNA: TGTGCCTGGAGCGCCAGGTGGGATGAGCAGTTCTTC.

The V gene is TRBV4-1, the J gene TRBJ2-4, with a weak D call TRBD2 (6 bases). Trimming took off 1 base at V and 2 bases at J, with 18 bases between the two ends. This CDR3 has 18 amino acids. Looked up from germline, CDR1 is MGHRA and CDR2 is YSYEKL. CDR3 residues: CASSQGVAEGLSKNIQYF. CDR3 nucleotides: TGCGCCAGCAGCCAAGGAGTAGCGGAGGGGTTGTCCAAAAACATTCAGTACTTC.

The V and J genes are TRBV10-3 and TRBJ2-7; D possibly corresponds to TRBD2 (5 bases). Trimming took off 4 bases at V and 0 bases at J, with 10 bases between the two ends. CDR3 length: 14 amino acids. CDR1 is ENHRY, CDR2 SYGVKD, per germline. In nucleotides, the CDR3 is TGTGCCATCAGTGGTGGACTGAGCTCCTACGAGCAGTACTTC. It codes for CAISGGLSSYEQYF.

The CDR3 reads CASSPTPLSTDTQYF. Written as DNA, the CDR3 is TGCGCCAGCAGCCCGACTCCACTTAGCACAGATACGCAGTATTTT. The chain couples TRBV5-1 to TRBJ2-3; D not certain. Germline V CDR1 and CDR2: SGHRS, YFSETQ. Trimming took off 4 bases at V and 0 bases at J, with 12 bases between the two ends. The CDR3 sequence is 15 residues long.

The J gene is TRBJ2-2, the V gene TRBV7-3; D remains unclear. Germline V gene sequence: CDR1 SGHTA, CDR2 FQGTGA. CDR3 length: 13 amino acids. V shed 2 bases and J shed 2 bases, with 3 bases lying between them. CDR3 sequence: CASSLSNTGELFF. The CDR3 bases are TGTGCCAGCAGCTTATCCAACACCGGGGAGCTGTTTTTT.

The J gene is TRBJ1-5, the V gene TRBV6-1; D is ambiguous. CDR3 size: 15 residues. Germline CDR1 MNHNS, CDR2 SASEGT. V dropped 6 bases and J dropped 2 bases, with 14 bases sitting between them. The CDR3 region has the DNA TGTGCCAGCAGCCGTTATCCCGGGGGCAATCAGCCCCAGCATTTT. Its protein is CASSRYPGGNQPQHF.

The genes are TRBV5-4 and TRBJ2-3; TRBD2 agrees at 10 bases. CDR1 is SGHNT, CDR2 YYREEE, per germline (reference sequence). The V gene end was trimmed by 0 bases and the J gene end by 2 bases; junction bases not matched to a gene: 6. The CDR3 is 17 amino acids. CDR3 coding DNA: TGTGCCAGCAGCTTGGGCGGTAGCGGGGGGTTCACAGATACGCAGTATTTT. It encodes CASSLGGSGGFTDTQYF.

The chain uses TRBV27 and TRBJ2-3; 13 positions agree with TRBD2. Germline trimming cut 3 bases from V and 4 bases from J; bases unmatched to any gene: 1. The CDR3 loop spans 15 amino acids. The germline V gene encodes CDR1 MNHEY and CDR2 SMNVEV (reference sequence). Here the CDR3 reads CASSFGLAGADTQYF. The CDR3 nucleotides are TGTGCCAGCAGTTTTGGACTAGCGGGAGCAGATACGCAGTATTTT.

This clone has more than one count but fewer than ten. This chain connects TRBV5-1 to TRBJ1-1, with D tentatively TRBD1 (6 bases). The CDR3 runs to 14 residues. The germline V and J ends were trimmed by 3 bases and 0 bases, with 9 bases remaining between them. Germline CDR1 and CDR2: SGHRS and YFSETQ. The CDR3 reads CASSWTAVNTEAFF. CDR3 nucleotides: TGCGCCAGCAGCTGGACAGCCGTGAACACTGAAGCTTTCTTT.

The chain combines TRBV18 with TRBJ2-7; D not resolved. Germline lookup yields CDR1 KGHSH and CDR2 LQKENI. There are 16 residues in the CDR3. V lost 1 base, J lost 7 bases, and 20 bases lay in between. CDR3: CASSPRLGSRLGEQYF. In nucleotides, the CDR3 is TGTGCCAGCTCACCACGTCTAGGATCTCGCCTGGGGGAGCAGTACTTC. The full variable domain, rest sourced from reference TRBV18 and TRBJ2-7, is NAGVMQNPRHLVRRRGQEARLRCSPMKGHSHVYWYRQLPEEGLKFMVYLQKENIIDESGMPKERFSAEFPKEGPSILRIQQVVRGDSAAYFCASSPRLGSRLGEQYFGPGTRLTVT.

This chain joins TRBV5-1 and TRBJ2-7; the D is unclear. Trimming stripped 0 bases from V and 2 bases from J, with 12 bases between. This CDR3 is 15 amino acids long. Per germline, CDR1 SGHRS and CDR2 YFSETQ. The CDR3 protein is CASSLEGVSAYEQYF. The CDR3 DNA reads TGCGCCAGCAGCTTGGAAGGAGTATCGGCCTACGAGCAGTACTTC. Full variable domain (missing parts from reference TRBV5-1 and TRBJ2-7): KAGVTQTPRYLIKTRGQQVTLSCSPISGHRSVSWYQQTPGQGLQFLFEYFSETQRNKGNFPGRFSGRQFSNSRSEMNVSTLELGDSALYLCASSLEGVSAYEQYFGPGTRLTVT.

This clone was recorded a few times. The chain is built from TRBV11-3 and TRBJ2-7; D is tentatively TRBD1 or TRBD2 (5 bases each). The CDR3 extends over 13 amino acids. With 4 bases removed from V and 2 bases from J, the gap between germline ends came to 9 bases. CDR1 and CDR2 (germline): SGHNT, YENEEA. CDR3 sequence: CASSSRETYEQYF. The CDR3 region has the DNA TGTGCCAGCAGCTCCAGGGAGACCTACGAGCAGTACTTC.

The chain is built from TRBV7-9 and TRBJ1-2, with TRBD1 as a possible D gene (6 bases). V lost 1 base and J 5 bases, leaving 17 bases between the germline ends. The CDR3 totals 16 residues. Germline V gene lookup returns CDR1 SEHNR and CDR2 FQNEAQ (reference sequence). Here the CDR3 DNA reads TGTGCCAGCAGCTTAGGATTTGAGCGGACAGCGTATGGCTACACCTTC. Translating gives CASSLGFERTAYGYTF. Full variable domain (remainder filled in from reference TRBV7-9 and TRBJ1-2): DTGVSQNPRHKITKRGQNVTFRCDPISEHNRLYWYRQTLGQGPEFLTYFQNEAQLEKSRLLSDRFSAERPKGSFSTLEIQRTEQGDSAMYLCASSLGFERTAYGYTFGSGTRLTVV.